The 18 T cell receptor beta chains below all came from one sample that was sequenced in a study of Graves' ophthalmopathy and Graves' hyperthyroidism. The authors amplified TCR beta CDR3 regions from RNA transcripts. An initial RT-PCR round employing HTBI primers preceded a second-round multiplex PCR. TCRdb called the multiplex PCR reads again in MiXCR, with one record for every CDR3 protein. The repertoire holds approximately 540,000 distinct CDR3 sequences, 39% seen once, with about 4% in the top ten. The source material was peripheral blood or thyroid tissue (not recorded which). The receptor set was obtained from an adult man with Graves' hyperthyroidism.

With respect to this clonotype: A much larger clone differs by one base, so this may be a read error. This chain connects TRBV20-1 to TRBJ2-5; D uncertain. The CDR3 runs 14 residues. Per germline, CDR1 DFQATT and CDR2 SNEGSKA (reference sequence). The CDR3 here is CSARDNLDQETQHF. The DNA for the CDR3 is TGCAGTGCTAGAGATAACCTGGACCAAGAGACCCAGCACTTC.

This CDR3 is CSARDRPGGPYYEQYF. As DNA, the CDR3 is TGCAGTGCTAGGGATCGACCCGGGGGTCCCTACTACGAGCAGTACTTC. The chain couples TRBV20-1 to TRBJ2-7, with a possible D match to TRBD2 (6 bases). CDR1 DFQATT and CDR2 SNEGSKA come from the germline V gene (reference sequence). Trimming took 3 bases from V and 3 from J, leaving 21 bases between them. This CDR3 is built from 16 residues.

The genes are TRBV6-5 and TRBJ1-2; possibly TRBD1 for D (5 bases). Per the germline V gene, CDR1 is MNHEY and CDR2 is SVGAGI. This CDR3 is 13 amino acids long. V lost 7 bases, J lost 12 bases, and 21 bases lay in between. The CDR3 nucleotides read TGTGCCAGCAAGAAGAGCGGGGCGCCGGGGGACACCTTC. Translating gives CASKKSGAPGDTF.

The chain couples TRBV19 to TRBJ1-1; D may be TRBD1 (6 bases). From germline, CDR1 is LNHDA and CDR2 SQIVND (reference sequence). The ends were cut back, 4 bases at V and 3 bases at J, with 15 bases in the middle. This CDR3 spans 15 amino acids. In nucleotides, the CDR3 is TGTGCCAGTAGTACCCTCCGGGGGGCGTACACTGAAGCTTTCTTT. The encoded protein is CASSTLRGAYTEAFF. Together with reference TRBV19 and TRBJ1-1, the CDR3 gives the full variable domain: DGGITQSPKYLFRKEGQNVTLSCEQNLNHDAMYWYRQDPGQGLRLIYYSQIVNDFQKGDIAEGYSVSREKKESFPLTVTSAQKNPTAFYLCASSTLRGAYTEAFFGQGTRLTVV.

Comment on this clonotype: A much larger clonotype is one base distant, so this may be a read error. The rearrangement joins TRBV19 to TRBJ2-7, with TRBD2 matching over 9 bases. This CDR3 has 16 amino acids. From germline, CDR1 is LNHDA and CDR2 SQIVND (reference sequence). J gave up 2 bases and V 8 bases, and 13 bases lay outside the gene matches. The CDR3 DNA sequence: TGTGCCAGTGACAAAGGCTCTAGCGGGACCCCCTACGAGCAGTACTTC. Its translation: CASDKGSSGTPYEQYF. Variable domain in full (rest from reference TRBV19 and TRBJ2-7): DGGITQSPKYLFRKEGQNVTLSCEQNLNHDAMYWYRQDPGQGLRLIYYSQIVNDFQKGDIAEGYSVSREKKESFPLTVTSAQKNPTAFYLCASDKGSSGTPYEQYFGPGTRLTVT.

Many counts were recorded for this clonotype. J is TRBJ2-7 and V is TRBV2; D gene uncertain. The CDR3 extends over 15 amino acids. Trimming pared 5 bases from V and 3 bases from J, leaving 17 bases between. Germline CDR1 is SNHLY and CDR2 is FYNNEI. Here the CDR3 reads CASSSLRSNLYEQYF. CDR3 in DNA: TGTGCCAGCAGTAGCCTTAGGTCCAATCTCTACGAGCAGTACTTC.

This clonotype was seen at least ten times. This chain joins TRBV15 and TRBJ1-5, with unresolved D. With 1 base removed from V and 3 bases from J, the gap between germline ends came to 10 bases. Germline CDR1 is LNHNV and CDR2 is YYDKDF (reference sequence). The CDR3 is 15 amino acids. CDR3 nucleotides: TGTGCCACCAGCAGAGCGGGCAGAATCAATCAGCCCCAGCATTTT. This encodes CATSRAGRINQPQHF.

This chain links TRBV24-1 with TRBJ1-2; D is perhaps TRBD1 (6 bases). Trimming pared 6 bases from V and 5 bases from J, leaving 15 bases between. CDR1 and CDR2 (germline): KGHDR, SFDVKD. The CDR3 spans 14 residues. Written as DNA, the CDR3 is TGTGCCACCAGTCCGGGACAAGGTCGATATGGCTACACCTTC. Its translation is CATSPGQGRYGYTF.

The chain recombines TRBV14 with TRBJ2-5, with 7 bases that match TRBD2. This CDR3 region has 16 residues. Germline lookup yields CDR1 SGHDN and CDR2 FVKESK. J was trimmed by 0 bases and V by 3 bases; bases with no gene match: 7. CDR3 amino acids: CASSHLGGAYQETQYF. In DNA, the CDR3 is TGTGCCAGCAGCCACCTGGGAGGGGCTTACCAAGAGACCCAGTACTTC.

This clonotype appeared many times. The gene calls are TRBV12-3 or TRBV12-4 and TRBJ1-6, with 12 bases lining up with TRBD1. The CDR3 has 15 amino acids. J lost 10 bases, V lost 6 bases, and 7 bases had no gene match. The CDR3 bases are TGTGCCAGCAGGGGGACAGGGGGCGTTTACTCACCCCTCCACTTT. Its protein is CASRGTGGVYSPLHF.

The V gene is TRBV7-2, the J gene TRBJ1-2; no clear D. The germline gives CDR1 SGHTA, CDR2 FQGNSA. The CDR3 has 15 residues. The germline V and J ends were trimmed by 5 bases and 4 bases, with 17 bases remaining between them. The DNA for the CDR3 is TGTGCCAGCAGCCAAGATCATTACGGAGGCTATGGCTACACCTTC. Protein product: CASSQDHYGGYGYTF.

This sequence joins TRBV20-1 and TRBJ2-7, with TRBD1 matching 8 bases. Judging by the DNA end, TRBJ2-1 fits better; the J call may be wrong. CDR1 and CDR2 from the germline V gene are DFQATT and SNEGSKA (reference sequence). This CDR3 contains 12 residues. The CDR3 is CSAGQGLDEQFF. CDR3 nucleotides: TGCAGTGCTGGACAGGGCTTGGATGAGCAGTTCTTC.

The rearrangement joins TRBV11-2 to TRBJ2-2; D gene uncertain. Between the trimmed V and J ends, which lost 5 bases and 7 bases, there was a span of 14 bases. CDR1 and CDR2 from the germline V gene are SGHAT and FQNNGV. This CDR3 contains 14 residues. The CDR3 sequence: CASSQEWVDGELFF. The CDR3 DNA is TGTGCCAGCAGCCAAGAATGGGTGGACGGGGAGCTGTTTTTT.

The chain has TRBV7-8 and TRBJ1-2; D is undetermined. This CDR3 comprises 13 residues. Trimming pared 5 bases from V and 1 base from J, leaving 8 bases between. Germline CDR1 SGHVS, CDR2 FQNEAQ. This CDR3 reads CASSPPNNYGYTF. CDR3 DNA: TGTGCCAGCAGCCCCCCGAATAACTATGGCTACACCTTC.

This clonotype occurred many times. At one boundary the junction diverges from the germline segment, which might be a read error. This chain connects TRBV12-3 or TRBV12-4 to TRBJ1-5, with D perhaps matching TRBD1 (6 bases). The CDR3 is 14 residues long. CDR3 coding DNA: TGTGCCAGCAGCTTAGGGGGGGTGGGGCAGCCCCAGCATTTT. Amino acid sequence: CASSLGGVGQPQHF.

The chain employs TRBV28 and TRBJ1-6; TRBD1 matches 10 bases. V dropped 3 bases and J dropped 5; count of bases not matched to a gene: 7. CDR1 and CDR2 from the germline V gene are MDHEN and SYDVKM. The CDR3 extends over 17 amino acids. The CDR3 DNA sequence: TGTGCCAGCAGTTTCTACATCGGGACAGGGGATAATTCACCCCTCCACTTT. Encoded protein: CASSFYIGTGDNSPLHF.

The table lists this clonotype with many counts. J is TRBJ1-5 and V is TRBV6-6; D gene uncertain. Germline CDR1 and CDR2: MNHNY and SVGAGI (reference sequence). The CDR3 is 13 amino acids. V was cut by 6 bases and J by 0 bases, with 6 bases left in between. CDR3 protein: CASSQVSNQPQHF. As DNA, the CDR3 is TGTGCCAGCAGCCAGGTTAGCAATCAGCCCCAGCATTTT.

The CDR3 DNA reads TGTGCCACCAGCAGAGAGCGGGGTCCCTACAATGAGCAGTTCTTC. Translation: CATSRERGPYNEQFF. V and J are TRBV15 and TRBJ2-7; tentative D call: TRBD2 (6 bases). The DNA end favors TRBJ2-1, so the J call may be wrong. Per germline, CDR1 LNHNV and CDR2 YYDKDF (reference sequence). The CDR3 spans 15 residues.